This entry concerns a single TCR beta chain. Its antigen is still unknown. The sample is drawn from a study of cytomegalovirus exposure and HLA in healthy donors. Whole-study results and caveats: Rarity held for most TCR sequences, but there were some public TCRs that occurred in many donors. Both high specificity and high sensitivity reportedly marked the classifier's diagnosis of cytomegalovirus status.

The V end was cut by 4 bases, the J end by 5 bases, with 2 bases between. The CDR3 runs 11 residues. Looked up from germline, CDR1 is MNHEY and CDR2 is SMNVEV (reference sequence). Method: immunoSEQ multiplex PCR; TCRdb's copy keeps in-frame clones and lacks some. The sample shows about 72,000 clones, 94% of them seen only once. The source is a woman aged 18-35 years in good health and CMV-seropositive. This rearrangement joins TRBV27 to TRBJ2-2; D ambiguous. Sequenced sample: PBMCs. The CDR3 here is CASSSTGELFF. CDR3 nucleotides: TGTGCCAGCAGTTCGACCGGGGAGCTGTTTTTT.